This TCR beta chain derives from a study of blood T cell repertoires in COVID-19 (dated by TCRdb to about 2020). Context from the whole study: Samples covering the acute and convalescent phases of COVID-19 were provided by collaborators in the United States, Italy and Spain. The material from the prospective study consisted of cDNA or gDNA derived from T cells, B-cell-depleted T cells, or PBMCs. Deeply sampled blood TCRbeta repertoires from subjects exposed to, actively infected with, or recovered from COVID-19 were included in the dataset. The repertoires were released in a freely available public database meant as a resource for research on the immune response to SARS-CoV-2. The samples were drawn from two sources: the first 160 participants of the ongoing ImmuneRACE study, and 1,000 to 1,500 subjects contributed by 6 global collaborators. Nearly every sample came with metadata listing a de-identified subject ID, COVID-19 status, age in years and sex. HLA class I and class II types, where available, came from metadata supplied by the sample provider rather than from assay-based typing.

Paper-wide results and their limitations: Clinical and demographic metadata were provided uncurated, with the amount varying by source and participant.

About this clone: Its cognate antigen has yet to be identified. Per-nucleotide qualities are absent, and no much larger clonotype sits a single base away.

The CDR3 numbers 15 residues from cysteine through phenylalanine. The CDR3 DNA has 45 bases and is translated from base 1. The CDR1 and CDR2 encoded by the germline V gene are ENHRY and SYGVKD. Unmatched junction bases come to 6, with V trimmed by 3 bases and J by 8 bases. In Seattle, one collaborating source enrolled patients while the infection was active and tracked those patients longitudinally over the course of disease. The collaborating institutions used their own protocols to collect whole blood in K2EDTA tubes. For TCRbeta analysis, collaborators shipped samples as frozen whole blood, isolated PBMCs, or DNA extracted from either of those sample types. The immunoSEQ Assay, a bias-controlled multiplex PCR, was used to amplify TCRbeta CDR3 regions from genomic DNA. As for the original processing: Within the assay, amplification of reference gene primers was used to estimate how many nucleated cells each sample contained. To quantify the absolute abundance of each unique TCRbeta CDR3 rearrangement, sequence reads were collapsed and filtered. Productive Simpson clonality was computed per sample as the square root of Simpson's diversity index over productive rearrangements. In its TCRdb copy, this immuneACCESS table keeps in-frame sequences only and misses some clones. Where compared with another copy, unresolved V genes explain less than half of these, and the others have no known cause. Clone size and the V and J calls come from that table; the DNA yielded D and trimming. The sample table contains over 200,000 clones; only one count was recorded for around 89% of them. The ten largest clones take up less than 3.5% of the sample.

Sequenced sample: peripheral blood. Rearrangement joined TRBV10-3 to TRBJ2-1; TRBD1 matches 11 bases in the middle. The receptor was derived from a man aged 30 to 45 with COVID-19, enrolled during active disease. CDR3 protein: CAISDRDRGSDEQFF. The nucleotides are TGTGCCATCAGTGACCGGGACAGGGGGTCCGATGAGCAGTTCTTC.